These 13 T cell receptor beta chains share one sample of origin, sequenced in a study of cytomegalovirus exposure and HLA in healthy donors. The PCR ran on 60 Vbeta and 13 Jbeta primers. Clones were sequenced by immunoSEQ multiplex PCR, and TCRdb holds only the in-frame ones, with some missing. The repertoire holds about 220,000 clones, with about 77% as singletons. Specimen: PBMCs. The receptors stem from a woman aged 30 to 39 in good health and CMV-seronegative.

The chain links TRBV29-1 to TRBJ1-1; D is possibly TRBD1 (6 bases). The CDR3 is made up of 13 amino acids. Germline CDR1 is SQVTM and CDR2 is ANQGSEA. Trimming removed 2 bases at V and 1 base at J, with 8 bases between. The CDR3 coding sequence is TGCAGCGTTGAATCGACAGGGAACACTGAAGCTTTCTTT. Amino acid sequence: CSVESTGNTEAFF.

The chain is built from TRBV4-1 and TRBJ2-7; 8 nucleotides line up with TRBD1. CDR3 length: 14 residues. Germline V gives CDR1 MGHRA, CDR2 YSYEKL. V shed 1 base and J 3 bases; nucleotides not matched to a gene: 2. In DNA form, the CDR3 reads TGCGCCAGCAGCCAAGGACAGGGGAACTACGAGCAGTACTTC. Translated, it gives CASSQGQGNYEQYF.

This clone has a handful of counts. This chain joins TRBV11-3 and TRBJ2-2, with TRBD2 identical over 8 bases. Unmatched junction bases numbered 8, after V lost 0 bases and J lost 5 bases. The CDR3 is made up of 17 amino acids. Per the germline V gene, CDR1 is SGHNT and CDR2 is YENEEA. The CDR3 is CASSLDLAGTGTGELFF. The DNA of the CDR3 is TGTGCCAGCAGCTTAGATTTAGCGGGGACGGGAACCGGGGAGCTGTTTTTT.

This clone has more than one count but fewer than ten. The rearrangement uses TRBV6-5 and TRBJ1-3; D is perhaps TRBD1 (6 bases). This CDR3 spans 15 amino acids. Trimming left V 4 bases short and J 3 bases short, with 13 bases between. Germline V CDR1 and CDR2: MNHEY, SVGAGI. CDR3 bases: TGTGCCAGCAGTTTAACAGGGTCCGTTGGAAACACCATATATTTT. It translates to CASSLTGSVGNTIYF.

The chain has TRBV19 and TRBJ2-1; possibly TRBD1 for D (6 bases). This CDR3 has 13 residues. CDR1 and CDR2 (germline): LNHDA, SQIVND (reference sequence). V shed 5 bases and J shed 7 bases, with 12 bases lying between them. The CDR3 here is CASSPYTGNEQFF. The CDR3 DNA reads as TGTGCCAGTAGTCCCTACACAGGGAATGAGCAGTTCTTC.

This sequence joins TRBV6-5 and TRBJ1-1; D is possibly TRBD1 (5 bases). Germline assignment: CDR1 MNHEY and CDR2 SVGAGI. The germline V and J ends were trimmed by 6 bases and 3 bases, with 8 bases remaining between them. CDR3 length: 12 amino acids. CDR3 residues: CASSWGDTEAFF. The CDR3 DNA follows: TGTGCCAGCAGCTGGGGGGACACTGAAGCTTTCTTT.

As for this clone: A read error may produce the germline difference seen at one junction end. The gene calls are TRBV7-7 and TRBJ2-3; TRBD2 agrees at 11 bases. CDR1 SSHAT and CDR2 FNYEAQ come from the germline V gene (reference sequence). The CDR3 has 16 amino acids. The DNA for the CDR3 is TGTGCTAGCAGCTTACGGCTAGCGGGGGGCCAGGGCACGCAGTATTTT. Its translation is CASSLRLAGGQGTQYF.

As regards this clone: Mismatch with germline at one junction end may stem from a read error. In the same sample, other DNA sequences code for this CDR3. The chain employs TRBV10-3 and TRBJ1-6; TRBD1 is a possible D gene (5 bases). CDR1 is ENHRY and CDR2 is SYGVKD in the germline V gene. This CDR3 is 14 amino acids long. The CDR3 loop is CAISESSGKSPLHF. CDR3 DNA sequence: TGTGCCATCAGTGAGTCTTCAGGGAAATCACCCCTCCACTTC.

The chain links TRBV28 to TRBJ1-1, with 12 bases matching TRBD1. The germline CDR1 and CDR2 sequences are MDHEN and SYDVKM. This CDR3 has 15 amino acids. The V and J ends lost 6 bases and 8 bases, in that order; junction bases with no gene match: 10. The CDR3 sequence: CASRTSGTGGGEAFF. The CDR3 DNA follows: TGTGCCAGCAGGACTTCCGGGACAGGGGGCGGAGAAGCTTTCTTT.

V and J are TRBV12-5 and TRBJ1-1; 11 bases match TRBD1. The length of the CDR3 is 17 residues. Unmatched junction bases numbered 17, after V lost 7 bases and J lost 7 bases. Germline V lookup: CDR1 LGHNT, CDR2 FRNRAP. CDR3 coding DNA: TGTGCTAGTGTGGGGAAAAATCCGGACAGGGGGCGGGATGAAGCTTTCTTT. This sequence encodes CASVGKNPDRGRDEAFF.

CDR3 DNA: TGTGCCAGCAGTTACTCCGGACAGACGGGGTCCTATGGCTACACCTTC. As protein: CASSYSGQTGSYGYTF. This chain uses TRBV6-5 with TRBJ1-2; D possibly corresponds to TRBD1 (6 bases). The germline V gene encodes CDR1 MNHEY and CDR2 SVGAGI. The CDR3 spans 16 residues. Trimming pared 0 bases from V and 4 bases from J, leaving 15 bases between.

This chain links TRBV5-1 with TRBJ2-1; TRBD2 might be the D (6 bases). Trimming took 4 bases from V and 4 from J, leaving 15 bases between them. The CDR3 is 15 amino acids. Germline lookup yields CDR1 SGHRS and CDR2 YFSETQ. In nucleotides, the CDR3 is TGCGCCAGCAGCCCCGGGATAGCGGAATACAATGAGCAGTTCTTC. Amino acids: CASSPGIAEYNEQFF.

The table lists this clone with a few counts. This sequence joins TRBV4-1 and TRBJ1-1, with 8 bases lining up with TRBD1. V was pared by 3 bases and J by 1 base, with 1 base of the junction left unmatched. Germline V gene lookup returns CDR1 MGHRA and CDR2 YSYEKL. The CDR3 sequence is 14 residues long. The CDR3 loop is CASSQGQANTEAFF. The CDR3 nucleotides read TGCGCCAGCAGCCAGGGACAGGCGAACACTGAAGCTTTCTTT.